This T cell receptor beta chain was recorded in a study of technical replicates of blood from a few donors (dated by TCRdb to about 2017). CDR1 SGHDT and CDR2 YYEEEE are derived from the germline V gene. At the junction V is shortened by 0 bases and J by 7 bases; bases outside the gene matches: 4. The cysteine opens and the phenylalanine closes a CDR3 of 15 amino acids. Only the CDR3 part of the read is kept: 45 bases, read in frame from the first base. In the case of this clone: This clone's antigen is unknown. It has no much larger one-base neighbor in the sample; base qualities were not kept. This sample includes further DNA sequences coding for the same CDR3.

The library was obtained by the immunoSEQ multiplex PCR assay. TCRdb carries this immuneACCESS record with in-frame sequences only. Its versions omit some clonotypes, under half of them owing to an unresolved V gene in the studies checked, with the rest unexplained. For this sample there are about 86,000 clones; 95% to 96% appear just once. The ten largest clones take up around 0.38% of the sample. This TCR was recovered from a human donor in good health. The chain is assembled from TRBV5-6 and TRBJ2-7; TRBD2 matches 13 bases in the middle. The sample was T cells isolated from PBMCs. The nucleotides read TGTGCCAGCAGCTTGGGACTAGCGGGAGGTTGGGAGCAGTACTTC. Its protein is CASSLGLAGGWEQYF.